The next 4 T cell receptor beta chains were all read from a single sample in a study of OX40 agonist ivuxolimab in advanced cancers. TCRdb keeps only in-frame clones here, not all; method: immunoSEQ multiplex PCR. The sample includes roughly 56,000 clones, around nine tenths seen only once; the top ten take 15% to 20%. Sequenced material: CD4+ or CD8+ T cells sorted from blood, taken in a trial of the OX40 agonist ivuxolimab. The receptors were sampled from an adult with an advanced solid tumor such as melanoma, head and neck, liver or kidney cancer.

This chain uses TRBV27 with TRBJ2-5, with D possibly called TRBD1 or TRBD2 (5 bases each). This CDR3 is 14 amino acids long. Germline CDR1 MNHEY, CDR2 SMNVEV (reference sequence). The ends were cut back, 2 bases at V and 5 bases at J, with 12 bases in the middle. CDR3 protein: CASSLQLGVETQYF. DNA of the CDR3: TGTGCCAGCAGTTTACAGTTGGGGGTCGAGACCCAGTACTTC.

The chain employs TRBV27 and TRBJ1-1; the match to TRBD1 covers 7 bases. Germline assignment: CDR1 MNHEY and CDR2 SMNVEV (reference sequence). Trimming took 6 bases from V and 1 from J; bases not matched to a gene: 2. The CDR3 consists of 13 residues. Written as DNA, the CDR3 is TGTGCCAGCAGGGGGACAGAGAACACTGAAGCTTTCTTT. Translated, it gives CASRGTENTEAFF.

The genes are TRBV2 and TRBJ1-2; D is possibly TRBD1 (5 bases). Deletions cut 3 bases from V and 4 bases from J, with 12 bases between. The V gene's germline CDR1 is SNHLY and CDR2 FYNNEI. The CDR3 covers 14 residues. The CDR3 reads CASSEYQGPYGYTF. The CDR3 DNA follows: TGTGCCAGCAGTGAGTACCAGGGCCCCTATGGCTACACCTTC.

In its sample, this clone was seen once. The chain uses TRBV4-3 and TRBJ2-1; possibly TRBD1 for D (6 bases). Germline assignment: CDR1 LGHNA and CDR2 YSLEER. The CDR3 contains 15 residues. V shed 1 base and J shed 5 bases, with 12 bases lying between them. The CDR3 DNA sequence: TGCGCCAGCAGCCAAGGAAGGGGGAAAAACAATGAGCAGTTCTTC. Its protein is CASSQGRGKNNEQFF.